The 2 T cell receptor beta chains reported below all come from one sample, sequenced in a study of shared clonotypes between healthy human individuals. Data came from immunoSEQ multiplex PCR; TCRdb stores just in-frame clones and leaves some out. The sample carries 2.3 million or so clones, 90% to 95% recorded once. Specimen: naive CD4+ T cells from PBMCs. This sample's subset: CD45RA+ positively selected. Receptors were obtained from a man between 18 and 29 years old in good health. Some clones in this sample may be carry-over from other donors' samples.

The rearrangement uses TRBV27 and TRBJ1-5; the D gene is possibly TRBD1 (5 bases). This CDR3 is 24 amino acids long. Germline CDR1 MNHEY, CDR2 SMNVEV (reference sequence). The V gene lost 0 bases and the J gene lost 1 base, with 34 bases spanning the gap. In DNA, the CDR3 is TGTGCCAGCAGTTTATCCTTCCCCTACCGCTATCCTTCCGGGACCCCGGGAAGCAATCAGCCCCAGCATTTT. It encodes CASSLSFPYRYPSGTPGSNQPQHF.

The DNA of the CDR3 is TGCGCCAGCAGCGCACCGACAGGAGGGTCGACTGAGCAGTTCTTC. Protein: CASSAPTGGSTEQFF. The chain links TRBV5-1 to TRBJ2-1, with D perhaps matching TRBD1 or TRBD2 (6 bases each). The germline V gene encodes CDR1 SGHRS and CDR2 YFSETQ. V lost 4 bases and J 9 bases, leaving 20 bases between the germline ends. The length of the CDR3 is 15 residues.